This note documents a single T cell receptor beta chain sequence. This record belongs to a study of blood T cell repertoires in COVID-19. Study background: Researchers got acute and convalescent COVID-19 samples from the United States, Italy and Spain. Sources were T cells, B-cell-depleted T cells, or PBMCs; the material itself was cDNA or gDNA.

The ends were cut back, 7 bases at V and 4 bases at J, with 7 bases in the middle. This CDR3 is built from 11 residues. Looked up from germline, CDR1 is SGHNT and CDR2 is YYREEE (reference sequence). Original analysis: From reference gene primer amplification, estimates of nucleated cell counts were derived. Data came from immunoSEQ multiplex PCR; TCRdb stores just in-frame clones and leaves some out. V and J calls and clone size are those listed in that table; D and trimming were worked out from the DNA. The sample yields a few hundred thousand clones, around nine tenths seen once. Source material: peripheral blood. The receptor comes from a man aged 35 to 55 who had recovered from COVID-19. The chain links TRBV5-4 to TRBJ2-3; D is unresolved. The DNA of the CDR3 is TGTGCCAGCGGTCGGTCAGATACGCAGTATTTT. It codes for CASGRSDTQYF.